These T cell receptor beta chains were read from a single sample in a study of T cell responses to AZD1222 COVID-19 vaccine. Generated by immunoSEQ multiplex PCR, the TCRdb table keeps only in-frame clones and is missing some. The repertoire includes roughly 140,000 clones, approximately 88% of them detected once, and roughly 2% sits in the top ten. The source material was peripheral blood, sampled on day 0 of AZD1222 vaccination. These receptors were obtained from an adult in good health. Each CDR3 is given with its conserved first and last residue. The order of the fields is clone size, D gene, J gene, V gene, CDR3 DNA, CDR3 protein. The D gene is left open where the match is weak. Clone size is given for some rows only: seen once, a few or many times, or a class if the clone is expanded.

NA,NA,TRBJ2-2,TRBV27,TGTGCCAGCAGTCCCGGTAAGACCGCGAACACCGGGGAGCTGTTTTTT,CASSPGKTANTGELFF
NA,TRBD2,TRBJ2-2,TRBV12-5,TGTGCTAGTGGTTTGGTACTTACCGGGAGGGGGACCGGGGAGCTGTTTTTT,CASGLVLTGRGTGELFF
NA,NA,TRBJ2-3,TRBV9,TGTGCCAGCAGCGTAGGTTCGACAGATACGCAGTATTTT,CASSVGSTDTQYF
NA,NA,TRBJ2-7,TRBV30,TGTGCCTGGAGTTCCCCTGACGGGACGAACGAGCAGTACTTC,CAWSSPDGTNEQYF
NA,NA,TRBJ1-1,TRBV19,TGTGCCAGTAGTATTATTCGGGGGAGGGGGACTGAAGCTTTCTTT,CASSIIRGRGTEAFF
NA,NA,TRBJ2-5,TRBV19,TGTGCCAGTAGTATATATGGGTACCAAGAGACCCAGTACTTC,CASSIYGYQETQYF
NA,NA,TRBJ2-7,TRBV19,TGTGCCAGTAGTATAACACCTACCTACGAGCAGTACTTC,CASSITPTYEQYF
NA,NA,TRBJ2-1,TRBV19,TGTGCCAGTAACCCCTCGGGGAGCGTAGACAATGAGCAGTTCTTC,CASNPSGSVDNEQFF
NA,TRBD2,TRBJ2-1,TRBV19,TGTGCCAGTAGTACGGTAGCGGGATACAATGAGCAGTTCTTC,CASSTVAGYNEQFF
NA,TRBD1,TRBJ2-7,TRBV6-5,TGTGCCAGCAGTTACTCCGGCGGGACAGGCTCCTACGAGCAGTACTTC,CASSYSGGTGSYEQYF
few,NA,TRBJ1-3,TRBV5-6,TGTGCCAGCAGCCGTCAGGGCTCTGGAAACACCATATATTTT,CASSRQGSGNTIYF
NA,NA,TRBJ2-6,TRBV27,TGTGCCAGCAGGCTCGGATCTGGGGCCAACGTCCTGACTTTC,CASRLGSGANVLTF
NA,TRBD2,TRBJ2-1,TRBV29-1,TGCAGCGGGCGGGCTAGCGGGGCCTACAATGAGCAGTTCTTC,CSGRASGAYNEQFF